This T cell receptor beta chain was captured by sequencing in a study of T-cell memory formation after mild COVID-19. TCRdb passed the 5' RACE reads through MiXCR, listing each CDR3 protein once. The sample lists approximately 290,000 distinct CDR3 sequences, approximately 19% occurring once. The clonotype originates from a man aged 18 to 35 who had mild COVID-19 (a few samples of this study predate the infection). Cell type and time point are not known. Material: PBMCs or a T cell subset sorted from them (not recorded which).

CDR3 residues: CATKGPRGNSGNTIYF. The DNA for the CDR3 is TGTGCCACCAAAGGTCCCCGGGGGAACTCTGGAAACACCATATATTTT. The chain joins TRBV28 to TRBJ1-3, with a weak D call TRBD1 (5 bases). The V end lost 10 bases, the J end lost 0 bases, and 19 bases lay between the germline ends. The CDR3 runs to 16 residues. The germline V gene encodes CDR1 MDHEN and CDR2 SYDVKM.